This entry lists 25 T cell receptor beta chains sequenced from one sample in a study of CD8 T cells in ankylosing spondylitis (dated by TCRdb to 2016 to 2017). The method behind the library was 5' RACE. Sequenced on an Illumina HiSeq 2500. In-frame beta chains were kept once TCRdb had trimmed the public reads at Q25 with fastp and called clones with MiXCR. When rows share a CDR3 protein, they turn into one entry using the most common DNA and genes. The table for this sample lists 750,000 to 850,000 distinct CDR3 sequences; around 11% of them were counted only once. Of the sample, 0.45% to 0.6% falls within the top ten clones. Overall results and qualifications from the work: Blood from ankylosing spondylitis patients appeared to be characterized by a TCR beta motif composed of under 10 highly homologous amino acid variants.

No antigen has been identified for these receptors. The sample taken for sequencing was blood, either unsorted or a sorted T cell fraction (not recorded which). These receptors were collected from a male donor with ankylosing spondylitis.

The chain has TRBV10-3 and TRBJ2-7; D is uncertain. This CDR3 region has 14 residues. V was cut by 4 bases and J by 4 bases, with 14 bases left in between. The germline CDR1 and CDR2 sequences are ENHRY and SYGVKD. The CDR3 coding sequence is TGTGCCATCAGTGGGTTAGGCCTTAGTTACGAGCAGTACTTC. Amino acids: CAISGLGLSYEQYF.

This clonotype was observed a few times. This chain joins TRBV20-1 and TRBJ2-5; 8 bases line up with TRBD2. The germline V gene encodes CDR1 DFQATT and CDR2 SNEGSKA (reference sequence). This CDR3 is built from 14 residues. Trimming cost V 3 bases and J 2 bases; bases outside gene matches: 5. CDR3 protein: CSASSGNYQETQYF. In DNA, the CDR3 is TGCAGTGCTAGTAGCGGGAATTATCAAGAGACCCAGTACTTC.

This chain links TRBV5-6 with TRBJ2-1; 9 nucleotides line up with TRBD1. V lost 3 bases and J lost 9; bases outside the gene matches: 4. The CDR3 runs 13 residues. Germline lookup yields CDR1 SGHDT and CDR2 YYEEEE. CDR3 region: CASSYRGRFEQFF. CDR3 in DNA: TGTGCCAGCAGCTACAGGGGGCGCTTTGAGCAGTTCTTC.

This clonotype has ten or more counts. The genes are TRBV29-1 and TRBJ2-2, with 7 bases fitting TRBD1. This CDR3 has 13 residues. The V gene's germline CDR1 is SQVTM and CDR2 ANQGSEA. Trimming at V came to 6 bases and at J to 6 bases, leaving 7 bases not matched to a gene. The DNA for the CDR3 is TGCAGCGTGCAGACAGGGAGCGCCGGGGAGCTGTTTTTT. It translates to CSVQTGSAGELFF.

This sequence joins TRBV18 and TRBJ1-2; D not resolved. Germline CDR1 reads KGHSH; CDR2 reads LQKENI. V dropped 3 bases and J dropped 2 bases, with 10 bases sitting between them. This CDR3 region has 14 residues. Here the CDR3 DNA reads TGTGCCAGCTCACCTCCTATCGTCAACTATGGCTACACCTTC. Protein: CASSPPIVNYGYTF.

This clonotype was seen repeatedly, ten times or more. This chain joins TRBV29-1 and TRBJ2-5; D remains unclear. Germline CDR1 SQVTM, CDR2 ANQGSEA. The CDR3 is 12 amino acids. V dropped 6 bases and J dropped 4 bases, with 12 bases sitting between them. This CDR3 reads CSVLITTETQYF. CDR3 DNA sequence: TGCAGCGTCCTTATAACAACAGAGACCCAGTACTTC.

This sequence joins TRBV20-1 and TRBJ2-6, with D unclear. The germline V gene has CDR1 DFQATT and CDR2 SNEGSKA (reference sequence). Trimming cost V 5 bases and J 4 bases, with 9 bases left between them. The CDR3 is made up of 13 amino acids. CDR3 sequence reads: CSASPRGANVLTF. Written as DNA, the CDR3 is TGCAGTGCTTCTCCTCGAGGGGCCAACGTCCTGACTTTC.

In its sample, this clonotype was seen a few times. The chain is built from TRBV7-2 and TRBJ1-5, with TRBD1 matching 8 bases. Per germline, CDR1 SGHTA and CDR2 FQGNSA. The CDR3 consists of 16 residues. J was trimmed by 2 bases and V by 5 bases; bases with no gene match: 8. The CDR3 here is CASSLRTGSGNQPQHF. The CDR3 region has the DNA TGTGCCAGCAGCCTCCGGACAGGGTCAGGCAATCAGCCCCAGCATTTT. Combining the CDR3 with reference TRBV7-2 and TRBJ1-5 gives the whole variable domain GAGVSQSPSNKVTEKGKDVELRCDPISGHTALYWYRQSLGQGLEFLIYFQGNSAPDKSGLPSDRFSAERTGGSVSTLTIQRTQQEDSAVYLCASSLRTGSGNQPQHFGDGTRLSIL.

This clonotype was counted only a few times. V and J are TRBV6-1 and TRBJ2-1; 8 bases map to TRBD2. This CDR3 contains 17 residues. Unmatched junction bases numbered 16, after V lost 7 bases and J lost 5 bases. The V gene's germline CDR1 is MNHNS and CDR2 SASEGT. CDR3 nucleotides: TGTGCCAGCACCCCACCCCGAGGACGGGAGGGAGACAATGAGCAGTTCTTC. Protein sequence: CASTPPRGREGDNEQFF.

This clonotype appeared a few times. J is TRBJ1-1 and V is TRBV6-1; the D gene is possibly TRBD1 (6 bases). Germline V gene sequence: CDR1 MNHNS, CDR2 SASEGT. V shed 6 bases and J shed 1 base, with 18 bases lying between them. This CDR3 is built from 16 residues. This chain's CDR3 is CASSRTGTGTNTEAFF. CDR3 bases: TGTGCCAGCAGCCGTACGGGTACAGGGACGAACACTGAAGCTTTCTTT.

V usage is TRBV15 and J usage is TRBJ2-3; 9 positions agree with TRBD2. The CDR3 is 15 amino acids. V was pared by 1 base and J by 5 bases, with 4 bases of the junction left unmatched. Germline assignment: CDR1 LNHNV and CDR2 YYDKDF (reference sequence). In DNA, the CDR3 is TGTGCCACCAGCAGAGGGGTAGCGGGGGAAGATACGCAGTATTTT. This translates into CATSRGVAGEDTQYF.

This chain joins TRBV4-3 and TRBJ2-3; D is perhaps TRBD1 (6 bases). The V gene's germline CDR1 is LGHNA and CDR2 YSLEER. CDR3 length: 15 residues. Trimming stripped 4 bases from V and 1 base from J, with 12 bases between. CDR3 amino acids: CASSRVGGGTDTQYF. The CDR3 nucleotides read TGCGCCAGCAGCCGTGTTGGGGGCGGCACAGATACGCAGTATTTT.

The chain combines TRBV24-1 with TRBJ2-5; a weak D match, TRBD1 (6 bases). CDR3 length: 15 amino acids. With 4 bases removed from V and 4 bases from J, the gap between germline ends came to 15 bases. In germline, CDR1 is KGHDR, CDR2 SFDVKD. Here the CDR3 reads CATSEPGQTRETQYF. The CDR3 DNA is TGTGCCACCAGTGAGCCGGGACAAACAAGAGAGACCCAGTACTTC.

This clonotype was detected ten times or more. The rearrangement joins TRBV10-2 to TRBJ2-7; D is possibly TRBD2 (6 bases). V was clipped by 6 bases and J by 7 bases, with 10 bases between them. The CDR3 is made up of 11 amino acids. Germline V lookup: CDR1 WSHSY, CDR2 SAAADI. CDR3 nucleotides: TGCGCCAGCAGAGTAGCGGAAGAGCAGTACTTC. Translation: CASRVAEEQYF.

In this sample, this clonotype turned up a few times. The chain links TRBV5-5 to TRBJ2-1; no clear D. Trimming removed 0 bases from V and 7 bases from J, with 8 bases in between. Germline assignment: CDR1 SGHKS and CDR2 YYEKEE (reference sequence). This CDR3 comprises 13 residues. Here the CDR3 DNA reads TGTGCCAGCAGCTTGGGAAGTTGGAATGAGCAGTTCTTC. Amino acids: CASSLGSWNEQFF. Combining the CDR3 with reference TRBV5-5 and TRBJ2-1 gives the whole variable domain DAGVTQSPTHLIKTRGQQVTLRCSPISGHKSVSWYQQVLGQGPQFIFQYYEKEERGRGNFPDRFSARQFPNYSSELNVNALLLGDSALYLCASSLGSWNEQFFGPGTRLTVL.

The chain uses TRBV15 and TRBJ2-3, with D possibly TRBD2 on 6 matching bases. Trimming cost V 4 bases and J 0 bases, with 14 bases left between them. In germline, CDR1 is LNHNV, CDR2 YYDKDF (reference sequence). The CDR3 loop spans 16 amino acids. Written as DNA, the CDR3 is TGTGCCACCAGCATCGGGGGTTTTAGGAGCACAGATACGCAGTATTTT. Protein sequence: CATSIGGFRSTDTQYF.

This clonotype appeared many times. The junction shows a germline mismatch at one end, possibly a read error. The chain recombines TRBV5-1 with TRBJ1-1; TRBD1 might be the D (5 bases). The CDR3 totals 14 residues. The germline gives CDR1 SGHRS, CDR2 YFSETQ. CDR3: CASSLVGRNTEAFF. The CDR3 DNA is TGTGCCAGCAGCTTAGTGGGACGGAACACTGAAGCTTTCTTT.

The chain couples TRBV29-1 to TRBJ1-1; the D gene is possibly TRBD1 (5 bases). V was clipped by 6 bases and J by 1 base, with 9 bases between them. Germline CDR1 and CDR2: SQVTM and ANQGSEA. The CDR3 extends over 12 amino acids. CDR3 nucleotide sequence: TGCAGCGTGTTCGGGACGAACACTGAAGCTTTCTTT. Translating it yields CSVFGTNTEAFF.

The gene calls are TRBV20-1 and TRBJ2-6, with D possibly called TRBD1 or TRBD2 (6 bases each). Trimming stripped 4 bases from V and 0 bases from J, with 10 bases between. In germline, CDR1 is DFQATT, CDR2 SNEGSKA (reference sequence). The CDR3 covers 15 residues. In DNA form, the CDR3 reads TGCAGTGCTACGAGGGGGGACTCTGGGGCCAACGTCCTGACTTTC. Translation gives CSATRGDSGANVLTF.

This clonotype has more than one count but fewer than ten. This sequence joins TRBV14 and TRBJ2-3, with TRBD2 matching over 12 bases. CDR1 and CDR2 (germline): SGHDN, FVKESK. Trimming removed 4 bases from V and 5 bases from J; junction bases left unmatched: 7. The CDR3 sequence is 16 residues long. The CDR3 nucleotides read TGTGCCAGCAGCCTTCTAGCGGGAGGGACCGGAGATACGCAGTATTTT. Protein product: CASSLLAGGTGDTQYF. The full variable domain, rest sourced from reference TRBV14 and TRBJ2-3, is EAGVTQFPSHSVIEKGQTVTLRCDPISGHDNLYWYRRVMGKEIKFLLHFVKESKQDESGMPNNRFLAERTGGTYSTLKVQPAELEDSGVYFCASSLLAGGTGDTQYFGPGTRLTVL.

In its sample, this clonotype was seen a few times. CDR3 sequence (DNA): TGTGCCAGCAGTGAATTCGTTCCTACGAGGCAGCCCCAGCATTTT. Its translation is CASSEFVPTRQPQHF. V is TRBV6-1 and J is TRBJ1-5; D is unclear. V was shortened by 2 bases and J by 7 bases, with 15 bases between the two germline ends. This CDR3 is built from 15 residues. The germline CDR1 and CDR2 sequences are MNHNS and SASEGT.

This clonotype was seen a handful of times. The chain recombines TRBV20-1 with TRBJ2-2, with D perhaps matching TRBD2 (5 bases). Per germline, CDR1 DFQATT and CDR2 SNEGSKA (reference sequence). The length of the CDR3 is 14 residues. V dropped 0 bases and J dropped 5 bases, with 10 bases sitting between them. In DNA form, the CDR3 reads TGCAGTGCTAGAGATTCGAGGGCAACCGGGGAGCTGTTTTTT. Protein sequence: CSARDSRATGELFF.

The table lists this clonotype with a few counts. CDR3: CASSFGKSTDTQYF. DNA for the CDR3: TGCGCCAGCAGCTTTGGGAAGAGCACAGATACGCAGTATTTT. The J gene is TRBJ2-3, the V gene TRBV5-1; no clear D gene. Germline CDR1 reads SGHRS; CDR2 reads YFSETQ. V was pared by 2 bases and J by 0 bases, with 7 bases between. This CDR3 spans 14 amino acids.

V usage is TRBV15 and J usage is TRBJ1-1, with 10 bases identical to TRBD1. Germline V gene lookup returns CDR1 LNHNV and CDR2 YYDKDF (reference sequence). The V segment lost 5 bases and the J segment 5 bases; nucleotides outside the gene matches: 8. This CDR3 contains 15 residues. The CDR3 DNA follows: TGTGCCACCAGCTCTAGGACAGGGGGTGGAACTGAAGCTTTCTTT. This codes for CATSSRTGGGTEAFF.

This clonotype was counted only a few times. The CDR3 spells CSASGTGIGQPQHF. CDR3 nucleotides: TGCAGTGCGAGCGGGACGGGGATTGGTCAGCCCCAGCATTTT. The chain carries TRBV20-1 and TRBJ1-5; D possibly corresponds to TRBD1 (5 bases). CDR3 size: 14 residues. Looked up from germline, CDR1 is DFQATT and CDR2 is SNEGSKA (reference sequence). V was trimmed by 6 bases and J by 6 bases, leaving 18 bases between them.